What follows are 30 T cell receptor beta chains derived from one specimen sequenced in a study of cytomegalovirus exposure and HLA in healthy donors. PCR used 60 Vbeta primers and 13 Jbeta primers. Clones were read by immunoSEQ multiplex PCR, and TCRdb kept only the in-frame ones, dropping some. The sample includes under 60,000 clones. Sequencing was performed on PBMCs. These receptors were collected from a young woman in good health and CMV-seropositive.

The V gene is TRBV9, the J gene TRBJ1-1; D is unresolved. The ends were cut back, 4 bases at V and 1 base at J, with 11 bases in the middle. This CDR3 contains 14 residues. Germline V lookup: CDR1 SGDLS, CDR2 YYNGEE. The CDR3 DNA follows: TGTGCCAGCAGCCCCGGACGGGGGAACACTGAAGCTTTCTTT. Protein product: CASSPGRGNTEAFF.

With regard to this clone: The same CDR3 is also encoded by other DNA sequences in this sample. This sequence joins TRBV7-9 and TRBJ1-6; D is possibly TRBD1 (5 bases). This CDR3 has 14 amino acids. Germline V lookup: CDR1 SEHNR, CDR2 FQNEAQ (reference sequence). V was pared by 1 base and J by 7 bases, with 8 bases between. This CDR3 reads CASSLEQANSPLHF. The CDR3 DNA reads as TGTGCCAGCAGCTTAGAACAGGCCAATTCACCCCTCCACTTT.

The chain joins TRBV12-1 to TRBJ1-1; TRBD1, the table's D call, was not compared with the DNA. TRBV12-1 represents a pseudogene. The CDR3 is 16 amino acids. In nucleotides, the CDR3 is TGTGCCAGCAGCCCTCGACCTCTTCCAGGGTTGACTGAAGCTTTCTTT. Translating gives CASSPRPLPGLTEAFF.

This chain uses TRBV29-1 with TRBJ2-7; the D is unclear. CDR3 length: 11 amino acids. Trimming stripped 0 bases from V and 5 bases from J, with 5 bases between. CDR1 SQVTM and CDR2 ANQGSEA come from the germline V gene. The CDR3 DNA follows: TGCAGCGTTGAAGAGTCAGACGAGCAGTACTTC. Protein: CSVEESDEQYF.

CDR3 in amino acids: CASSGDRGRKQFF. The CDR3 nucleotides are TGTGCCAGTAGTGGAGACAGGGGACGAAAGCAGTTCTTC. This rearrangement joins TRBV19 to TRBJ2-1; 8 nucleotides match TRBD1. Germline V lookup: CDR1 LNHDA, CDR2 SQIVND (reference sequence). The CDR3 extends over 13 amino acids. After removal of 5 bases from V and 11 bases from J, the junction contained 8 bases not matched to a gene.

This sequence joins TRBV5-6 and TRBJ1-2, with D possibly being TRBD1 (6 bases). Germline V gives CDR1 SGHDT, CDR2 YYEEEE. Trimming removed 4 bases from V and 8 bases from J, with 18 bases in between. The CDR3 length is 14 residues. The chain's CDR3 is CASSLGGQSFGYTF. The DNA of the CDR3 is TGTGCCAGCAGCCTGGGGGGCCAGAGTTTCGGCTACACCTTC.

J is TRBJ1-5 and V is TRBV19; D is possibly TRBD1 (6 bases). The CDR3 is made up of 16 amino acids. The germline gives CDR1 LNHDA, CDR2 SQIVND (reference sequence). V was trimmed by 8 bases and J by 0 bases, leaving 17 bases between them. This chain's CDR3 is CASYGPGTNSNQPQHF. CDR3 nucleotide sequence: TGTGCCAGTTACGGACCCGGGACAAATAGCAATCAGCCCCAGCATTTT.

The chain couples TRBV6-5 to TRBJ1-4; TRBD1 is a possible D gene (5 bases). CDR1 MNHEY and CDR2 SVGAGI come from the germline V gene. The CDR3 totals 11 residues. Trimming cost V 5 bases and J 10 bases, with 8 bases left between them. The CDR3 DNA is TGTGCCAGCAGTCAGGGTGGAAAACTGTTTTTT. This encodes CASSQGGKLFF.

V gene TRBV18 combines with J gene TRBJ2-1; maybe TRBD1 (5 bases). The CDR3 consists of 15 residues. The germline V and J ends were trimmed by 3 bases and 4 bases, with 13 bases remaining between them. Germline V CDR1 and CDR2: KGHSH, LQKENI. CDR3 in amino acids: CASSPPQGPYNEQFF. In DNA, the CDR3 is TGTGCCAGCTCACCCCCTCAGGGTCCTTACAATGAGCAGTTCTTC.

The chain is built from TRBV23-1 and TRBJ2-6; D may be TRBD1 (6 bases). TRBV23-1 is noted as an ORF with a role that remains uncertain. V lost 7 bases and J 0 bases, leaving 16 bases between the germline ends. CDR3 length: 17 residues. CDR3 in DNA: TGCGCCAGCAAAGGGACACTGGATCACTCTGGGGCCAACGTCCTGACTTTC. Translation gives CASKGTLDHSGANVLTF.

J is TRBJ1-1 and V is TRBV29-1; 8 nucleotides align to TRBD1. The CDR3 sequence is 14 residues long. V trimming: 1 base; J trimming: 4 bases; junction bases outside the gene matches: 5. Per germline, CDR1 SQVTM and CDR2 ANQGSEA. The CDR3 protein is CSVEAVQGGTEAFF. In DNA, the CDR3 is TGCAGCGTTGAAGCCGTACAGGGGGGCACTGAAGCTTTCTTT.

The chain combines TRBV5-1 with TRBJ2-2; 7 bases are shared with TRBD1. The CDR3 is made up of 15 amino acids. Germline V gives CDR1 SGHRS, CDR2 YFSETQ. Trimming at V came to 4 bases and at J to 0 bases, leaving 3 bases not matched to a gene. The CDR3 nucleotides are TGCGCCAGCAGCCCAGGGACAGCGAACACCGGGGAGCTGTTTTTT. Protein: CASSPGTANTGELFF.

The chain employs TRBV7-9 and TRBJ1-1, with unresolved D. The V gene's germline CDR1 is SEHNR and CDR2 FQNEAQ (reference sequence). The germline V and J ends were trimmed by 2 bases and 2 bases, with 9 bases remaining between them. This CDR3 is 14 amino acids long. CDR3 amino acids: CASSLRRVNTEAFF. The DNA of the CDR3 is TGTGCCAGCAGCTTACGTCGGGTTAACACTGAAGCTTTCTTT.

As DNA, the CDR3 is TGTGCCGGCGCTCAGGGGAGTGGAGAGACCCAGTACTTC. Protein product: CAGAQGSGETQYF. This chain joins TRBV6-1 and TRBJ2-5; maybe TRBD1 (6 bases). V was shortened by 11 bases and J by 4 bases, with 17 bases between the two germline ends. Germline CDR1 reads MNHNS; CDR2 reads SASEGT. The CDR3 totals 13 residues.

The rearrangement joins TRBV4-1 to TRBJ2-1, with D maybe TRBD2 (6 bases). V was shortened by 4 bases and J by 1 base, with 8 bases between the two germline ends. CDR3 length: 14 residues. Germline V gene lookup returns CDR1 MGHRA and CDR2 YSYEKL. CDR3 sequence reads: CASSRSGSYNEQFF. Written as DNA, the CDR3 is TGCGCCAGCAGCCGTAGCGGTTCCTACAATGAGCAGTTCTTC.

The V and J genes are TRBV18 and TRBJ2-1; D perhaps matches TRBD2 (7 bases). The V gene's germline CDR1 is KGHSH and CDR2 LQKENI. The length of the CDR3 is 15 residues. V shed 2 bases and J shed 5 bases, with 13 bases lying between them. The CDR3 sequence: CASSPVAGADNEQFF. In nucleotides, the CDR3 is TGTGCCAGCTCACCAGTGGCGGGGGCAGACAATGAGCAGTTCTTC.

The rearrangement uses TRBV5-1 and TRBJ1-5; a possible D gene is TRBD1 (5 bases). CDR3 length: 14 residues. Germline V gene data show CDR1 as SGHRS and CDR2 as YFSETQ. V was shortened by 4 bases and J by 0 bases, with 8 bases between the two germline ends. The CDR3 nucleotides are TGCGCCAGCAGCCAGGGCTATAGCAATCAGCCCCAGCATTTT. This translates into CASSQGYSNQPQHF. Supplemented by reference TRBV5-1 and TRBJ1-5, the full variable domain reads KAGVTQTPRYLIKTRGQQVTLSCSPISGHRSVSWYQQTPGQGLQFLFEYFSETQRNKGNFPGRFSGRQFSNSRSEMNVSTLELGDSALYLCASSQGYSNQPQHFGDGTRLSIL.

The chain uses TRBV6-5 and TRBJ2-3; 7 bases line up with TRBD1. Trimming took 6 bases from V and 3 from J; bases not matched to a gene: 9. The germline V gene encodes CDR1 MNHEY and CDR2 SVGAGI. This CDR3 is built from 15 residues. CDR3 DNA: TGTGCCAGCAGGGGAGAGGGACAGCTTACAGATACGCAGTATTTT. This codes for CASRGEGQLTDTQYF.

Here the CDR3 DNA reads TGTGCCAGCAGCCCAGGGACAGGGAAAAATGAAAAACTGTTTTTT. Translating it yields CASSPGTGKNEKLFF. V usage is TRBV9 and J usage is TRBJ1-4, with 9 nucleotides matching TRBD1. CDR1 is SGDLS, CDR2 YYNGEE, per germline. Trimming removed 4 bases from V and 5 bases from J; junction bases left unmatched: 6. The CDR3 has 15 residues.

The genes are TRBV6-6 and TRBJ1-4; D not certain. The V and J ends lost 4 bases and 8 bases respectively, with 14 bases between them. The CDR3 contains 14 residues. Germline V lookup: CDR1 MNHNY, CDR2 SVGAGI (reference sequence). The CDR3 is CASSSTGVKEKLFF. The CDR3 DNA sequence: TGTGCCAGCAGTTCGACGGGAGTGAAGGAAAAACTGTTTTTT.

For this clone: Compared with germline, one end of the junction differs, possibly owing to a read error. The chain couples TRBV2 to TRBJ1-5; 10 nucleotides align to TRBD1. This CDR3 is 15 amino acids long. CDR1 and CDR2 from the germline V gene are SNHLY and FYNNEI. For the CDR3, the DNA is TGTGCCAGCACCCGGGACAGGGGAGGCAATCAGCACCAGCATTTT. Encoded protein: CASTRDRGGNQHQHF.

To note about this clone: At the DNA level, this CDR3 is encoded by other sequences in the same sample as well. The V gene is TRBV30, the J gene TRBJ2-5, with TRBD1 identical over 10 bases. Germline V gene sequence: CDR1 GTSNPN, CDR2 SVGIG (reference sequence). V lost 3 bases, J lost 2 bases, and 0 bases stayed unmatched. This CDR3 has 13 residues. The CDR3 DNA is TGTGCCTGGAGGGACAGGGGGCAAGAGACCCAGTACTTC. As protein: CAWRDRGQETQYF.

V gene TRBV19 combines with J gene TRBJ2-5; D unresolved. The length of the CDR3 is 13 residues. Germline CDR1 reads LNHDA; CDR2 reads SQIVND (reference sequence). V lost 3 bases and J 0 bases, leaving 5 bases between the germline ends. The CDR3 DNA reads TGTGCCAGTAGTATCGAGGACCAAGAGACCCAGTACTTC. Translation gives CASSIEDQETQYF.

The J gene is TRBJ1-5, the V gene TRBV27, with 9 bases aligning to TRBD1. Germline CDR1 and CDR2: MNHEY and SMNVEV (reference sequence). The CDR3 has 15 residues. Germline trimming cut 4 bases from V and 5 bases from J; bases unmatched to any gene: 6. The CDR3: CASSYVGDRDQPQHF. CDR3 bases: TGTGCCAGCAGTTACGTTGGGGACAGGGATCAGCCCCAGCATTTT.

The rearrangement uses TRBV6-1 and TRBJ2-3, with no clear D. Germline V gene data show CDR1 as MNHNS and CDR2 as SASEGT. The CDR3 totals 16 residues. V was pared by 4 bases and J by 2 bases, with 16 bases between. The CDR3 region has the DNA TGTGCCAGCAGTGCCCATCTAACGGTCGACACAGATACGCAGTATTTT. It translates to CASSAHLTVDTDTQYF.

The V call is TRBV5-1, the J call TRBJ2-1, with a weak D call TRBD2 (6 bases). The CDR3 loop spans 13 amino acids. The germline V gene has CDR1 SGHRS and CDR2 YFSETQ. The V and J ends lost 4 bases and 1 base respectively, with 6 bases between them. Here the CDR3 reads CASSRGSYNEQFF. The CDR3 DNA reads TGCGCCAGCAGCCGGGGGTCCTACAATGAGCAGTTCTTC.

This chain uses TRBV28 with TRBJ2-1; TRBD2 matches at 15 bases. V lost 6 bases, J lost 6 bases, and 6 bases stayed unmatched. The CDR3 extends over 16 amino acids. Germline CDR1 MDHEN, CDR2 SYDVKM. DNA of the CDR3: TGTGCCAGCAGGAGGGGGGGACTAGCGGGGGGCAATGAGCAGTTCTTC. The encoded protein is CASRRGGLAGGNEQFF.

V usage is TRBV5-4 and J usage is TRBJ2-7, with TRBD2 identical over 11 bases. V shed 5 bases, J shed 6 bases, and the junction held 10 bases outside the gene matches. Germline CDR1 is SGHNT and CDR2 is YYREEE (reference sequence). CDR3 size: 15 residues. DNA of the CDR3: TGTGCCAGCAGTATCAAACTAGCGGGAGACGCCGAGCAGTACTTC. Its protein is CASSIKLAGDAEQYF.

The V call is TRBV11-2, the J call TRBJ2-7, with a tentative D call TRBD2 (6 bases). The V gene's germline CDR1 is SGHAT and CDR2 FQNNGV. V was cut by 1 base and J by 4 bases, with 17 bases left in between. CDR3 size: 16 residues. The CDR3 DNA follows: TGTGCCAGCAGCTTAGTGCGGCGGGGTAGGAATTACGAGCAGTACTTC. Encoded protein: CASSLVRRGRNYEQYF.

The V gene is TRBV11-1, the J gene TRBJ1-1; D is ambiguous. Germline CDR1 SGHAT, CDR2 FQDESV (reference sequence). The CDR3 is 13 residues long. V lost 3 bases and J 0 bases, leaving 5 bases between the germline ends. DNA of the CDR3: TGTGCCAGCAGCTTGGGCCTGAACACTGAAGCTTTCTTT. This gives the protein CASSLGLNTEAFF. The whole variable domain, remainder taken from reference TRBV11-1 and TRBJ1-1, is EAEVAQSPRYKITEKSQAVAFWCDPISGHATLYWYRQILGQGPELLVQFQDESVVDDSQLPKDRFSAERLKGVDSTLKIQPAELGDSAMYLCASSLGLNTEAFFGQGTRLTVV.